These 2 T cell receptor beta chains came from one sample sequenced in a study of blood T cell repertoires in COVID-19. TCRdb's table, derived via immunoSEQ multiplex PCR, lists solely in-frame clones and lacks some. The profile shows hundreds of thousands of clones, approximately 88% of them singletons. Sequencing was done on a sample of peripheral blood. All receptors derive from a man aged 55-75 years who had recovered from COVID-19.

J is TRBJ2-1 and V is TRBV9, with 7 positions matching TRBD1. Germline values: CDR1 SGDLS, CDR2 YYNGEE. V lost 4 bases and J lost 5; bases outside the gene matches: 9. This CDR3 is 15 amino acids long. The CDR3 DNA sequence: TGTGCCAGCAGCCCCCGACAGGGATTCCACAATGAGCAGTTCTTC. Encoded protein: CASSPRQGFHNEQFF. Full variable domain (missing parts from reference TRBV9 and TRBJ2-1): DSGVTQTPKHLITATGQRVTLRCSPRSGDLSVYWYQQSLDQGLQFLIQYYNGEERAKGNILERFSAQQFPDLHSELNLSSLELGDSALYFCASSPRQGFHNEQFFGPGTRLTVL.

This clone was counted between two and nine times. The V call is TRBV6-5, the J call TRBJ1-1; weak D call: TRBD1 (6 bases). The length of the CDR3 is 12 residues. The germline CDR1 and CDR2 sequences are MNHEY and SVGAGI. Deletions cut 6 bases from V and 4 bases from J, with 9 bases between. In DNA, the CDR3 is TGTGCCAGCAGAGACAGGAGCACTGAAGCTTTCTTT. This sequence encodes CASRDRSTEAFF.